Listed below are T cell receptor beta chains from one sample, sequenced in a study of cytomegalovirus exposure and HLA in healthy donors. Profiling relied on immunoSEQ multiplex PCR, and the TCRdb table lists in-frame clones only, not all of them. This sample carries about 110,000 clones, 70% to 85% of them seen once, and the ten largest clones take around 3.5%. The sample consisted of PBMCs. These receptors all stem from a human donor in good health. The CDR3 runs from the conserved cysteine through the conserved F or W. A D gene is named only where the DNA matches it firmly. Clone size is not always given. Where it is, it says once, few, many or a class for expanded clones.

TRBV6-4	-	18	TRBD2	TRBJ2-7	TGTGCCAGCAGTGACCTCCTAGCGGGAGGACACAATTCCTACGAGCAGTACTTC	CASSDLLAGGHNSYEQYF
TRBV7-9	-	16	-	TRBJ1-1	TGTGCCAGCAGCTCAAACCTCGGGGGAAGCAACACTGAAGCTTTCTTT	CASSSNLGGSNTEAFF
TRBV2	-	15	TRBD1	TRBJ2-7	TGTGCCAGCAAACGGGACAGGGGCTATCATTACGAGCAGTACTTC	CASKRDRGYHYEQYF
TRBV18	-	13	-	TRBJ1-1	TGTGCCAGCTCACCACCGTTCTCCCTTGAAGCTTTCTTT	CASSPPFSLEAFF
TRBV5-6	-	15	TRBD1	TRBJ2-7	TGTGCCAGCAGTCCGGGACAGGGGACTCCCTACGAGCAGTACTTC	CASSPGQGTPYEQYF
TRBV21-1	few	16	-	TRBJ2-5	TGTGCCAGCAGCAGACCCCGGGACAGTGGGGAAGAGACCCAGTACTTC	CASSRPRDSGEETQYF
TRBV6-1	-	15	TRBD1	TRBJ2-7	TGTGCCAGCAGAAACGGAGGGACAGGGTCCTACGAGCAGTACTTC	CASRNGGTGSYEQYF
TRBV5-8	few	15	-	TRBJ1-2	TGTGCCAGCAGCTTGAATGGACAGAGGGCCTATGGCTACACCTTC	CASSLNGQRAYGYTF
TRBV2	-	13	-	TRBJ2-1	TGTGCCAGCGACCCCGGAGAGTACAATGAGCAGTTCTTC	CASDPGEYNEQFF
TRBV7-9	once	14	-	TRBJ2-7	TGTGCCAGCAGCCCCGAGACAGGCGTGTACGAGCAGTACTTC	CASSPETGVYEQYF
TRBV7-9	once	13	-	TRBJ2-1	TGTGCCAGCAGCTTAGCGTTGCAGGCTGAGCAGTTCTTC	CASSLALQAEQFF
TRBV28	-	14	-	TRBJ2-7	TGTGCCAGCAGTTTCGCCCAGACTCGCTACGAGCAGTACTTC	CASSFAQTRYEQYF
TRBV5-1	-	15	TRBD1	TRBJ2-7	TGCGCCAGCAGCTTGGGGGGGACAGGGTTCTACGAGCAGTACTTC	CASSLGGTGFYEQYF
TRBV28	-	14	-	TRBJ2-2	TGTGCCAGCAAGGAGGGAGGGAACACCGGGGAGCTGTTTTTT	CASKEGGNTGELFF
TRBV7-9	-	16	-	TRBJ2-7	TGTGCCAGCAGCTTACCGTGGGGGGTCAGGGCCTACGAGCAGTACTTC	CASSLPWGVRAYEQYF
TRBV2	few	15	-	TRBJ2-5	TGTGCCAGCAGTGAAGCCGGCGCGGCCCGAGAGACCCAGTACTTC	CASSEAGAARETQYF
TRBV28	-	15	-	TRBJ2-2	TGTGCCAGCAGTGCCGGGACACGGAACACCGGGGAGCTGTTTTTT	CASSAGTRNTGELFF
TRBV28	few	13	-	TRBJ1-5	TGTGCCAGCACTAACCCCACCAATCAGCCCCAGCATTTT	CASTNPTNQPQHF
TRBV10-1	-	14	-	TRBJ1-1	TGCGCCAGCAGTGAGTCAAGGGGAAACACTGAAGCTTTCTTT	CASSESRGNTEAFF
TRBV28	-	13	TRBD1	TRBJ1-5	TGTGCCAGCAGCTTACAGGGGTCTCAGCCCCAGCATTTT	CASSLQGSQPQHF
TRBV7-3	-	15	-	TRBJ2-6	TGTGCCAGCAGCTTACTAGTTGGGGGGGCCAACGTCCTGACTTTC	CASSLLVGGANVLTF